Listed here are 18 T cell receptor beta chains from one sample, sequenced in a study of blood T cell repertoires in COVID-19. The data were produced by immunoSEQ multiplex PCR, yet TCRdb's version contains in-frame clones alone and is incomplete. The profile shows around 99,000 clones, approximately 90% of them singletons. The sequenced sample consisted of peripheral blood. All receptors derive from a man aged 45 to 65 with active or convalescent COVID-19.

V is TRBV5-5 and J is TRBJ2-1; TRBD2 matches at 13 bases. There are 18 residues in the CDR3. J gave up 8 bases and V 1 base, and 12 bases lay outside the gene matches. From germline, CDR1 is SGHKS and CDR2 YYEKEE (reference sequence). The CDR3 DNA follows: TGTGCCAGCAGCTTGACCCCGGGACTAGCGGGAAATTTGGATGAGCAGTTCTTC. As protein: CASSLTPGLAGNLDEQFF.

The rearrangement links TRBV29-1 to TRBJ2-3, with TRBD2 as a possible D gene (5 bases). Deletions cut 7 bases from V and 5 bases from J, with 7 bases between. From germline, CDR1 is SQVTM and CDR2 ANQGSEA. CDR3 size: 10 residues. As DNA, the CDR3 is TGCAGCGCTGGAGGAGATACGCAGTATTTT. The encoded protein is CSAGGDTQYF.

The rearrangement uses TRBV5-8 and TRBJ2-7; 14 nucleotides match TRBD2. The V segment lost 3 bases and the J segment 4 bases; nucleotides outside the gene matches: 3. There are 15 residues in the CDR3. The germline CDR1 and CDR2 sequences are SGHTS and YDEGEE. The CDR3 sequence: CASSSGLAGEYEQYF. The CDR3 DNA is TGTGCCAGCAGCTCGGGACTAGCGGGAGAATACGAGCAGTACTTC.

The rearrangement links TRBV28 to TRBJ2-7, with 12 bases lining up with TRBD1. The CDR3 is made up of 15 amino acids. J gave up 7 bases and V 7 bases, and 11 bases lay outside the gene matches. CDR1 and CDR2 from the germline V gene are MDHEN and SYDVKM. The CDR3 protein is CASNFPGQGAEEQYF. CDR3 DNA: TGTGCCAGCAATTTTCCGGGACAGGGGGCCGAAGAGCAGTACTTC.

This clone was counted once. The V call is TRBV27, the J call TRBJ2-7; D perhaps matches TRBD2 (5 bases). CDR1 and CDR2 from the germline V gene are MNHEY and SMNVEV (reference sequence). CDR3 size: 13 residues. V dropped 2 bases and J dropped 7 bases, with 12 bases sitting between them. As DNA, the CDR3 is TGTGCCAGCAGTTTAAAGACTAATGGGGAGCAGTACTTC. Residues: CASSLKTNGEQYF.

Here the CDR3 reads CASSHGGSGRVPYNEQFF. CDR3 DNA sequence: TGCGCCAGCAGCCACGGGGGGAGCGGGAGGGTACCCTACAATGAGCAGTTCTTC. The V and J genes are TRBV4-1 and TRBJ2-1, with 10 bases lining up with TRBD2. The germline CDR1 and CDR2 sequences are MGHRA and YSYEKL. Trimming took 3 bases from V and 2 from J; bases not matched to a gene: 10. The CDR3 totals 18 residues.

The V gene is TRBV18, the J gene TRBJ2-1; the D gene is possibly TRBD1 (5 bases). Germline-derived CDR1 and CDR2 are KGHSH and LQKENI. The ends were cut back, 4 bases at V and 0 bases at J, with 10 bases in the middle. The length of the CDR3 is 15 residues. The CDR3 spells CASSRGASSYNEQFF. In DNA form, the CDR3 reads TGTGCCAGCTCACGTGGGGCCAGCTCCTACAATGAGCAGTTCTTC.

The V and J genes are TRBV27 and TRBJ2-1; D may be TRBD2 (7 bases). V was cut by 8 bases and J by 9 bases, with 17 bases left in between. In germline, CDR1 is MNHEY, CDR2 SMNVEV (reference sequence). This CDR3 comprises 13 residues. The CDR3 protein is CASGWTRGGEQFF. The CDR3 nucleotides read TGTGCCAGCGGATGGACTAGAGGGGGTGAGCAGTTCTTC.

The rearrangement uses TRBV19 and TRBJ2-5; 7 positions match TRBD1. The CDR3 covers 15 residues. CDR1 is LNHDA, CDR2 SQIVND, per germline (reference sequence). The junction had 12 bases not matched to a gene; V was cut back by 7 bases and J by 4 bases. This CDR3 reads CASTRTGVEIETQYF. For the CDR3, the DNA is TGTGCCAGTACCAGGACAGGTGTTGAGATAGAGACCCAGTACTTC.

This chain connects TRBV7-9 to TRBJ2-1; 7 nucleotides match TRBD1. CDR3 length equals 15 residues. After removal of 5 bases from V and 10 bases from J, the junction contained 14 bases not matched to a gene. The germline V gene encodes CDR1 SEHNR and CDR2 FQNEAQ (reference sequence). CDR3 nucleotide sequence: TGTGCCAGCAGCCTTTTGCGGAAGACAGGGACCGAGCAGTTCTTC. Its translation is CASSLLRKTGTEQFF.

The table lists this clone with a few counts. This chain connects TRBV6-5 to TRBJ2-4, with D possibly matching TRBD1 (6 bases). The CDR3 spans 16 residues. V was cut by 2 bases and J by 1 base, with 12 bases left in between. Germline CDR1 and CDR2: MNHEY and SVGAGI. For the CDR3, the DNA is TGTGCCAGCAGTTACCAGGGGTTGGCGGCCAAAAACATTCAGTACTTC. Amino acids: CASSYQGLAAKNIQYF.

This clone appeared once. CDR3: CASSPGGNTGELFF. As DNA, the CDR3 is TGTGCCAGCAGCCCCGGGGGGAACACCGGGGAGCTGTTTTTT. The V and J genes are TRBV5-4 and TRBJ2-2, with D possibly matching TRBD2 (6 bases). This CDR3 region has 14 residues. V shed 4 bases and J shed 1 base, with 8 bases lying between them. Germline assignment: CDR1 SGHNT and CDR2 YYREEE (reference sequence).

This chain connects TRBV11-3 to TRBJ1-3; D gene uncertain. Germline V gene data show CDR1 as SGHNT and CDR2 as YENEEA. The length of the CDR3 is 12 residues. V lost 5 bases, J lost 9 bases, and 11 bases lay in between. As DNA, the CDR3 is TGTGCCAGCAGCCAAGAACGGGGCACCATATATTTT. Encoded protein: CASSQERGTIYF.

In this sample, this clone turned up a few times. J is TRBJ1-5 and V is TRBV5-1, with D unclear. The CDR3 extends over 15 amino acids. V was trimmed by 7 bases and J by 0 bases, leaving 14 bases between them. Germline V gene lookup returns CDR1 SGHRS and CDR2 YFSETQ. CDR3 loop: CASAEGGNSNQPQHF. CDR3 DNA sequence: TGCGCCAGCGCAGAAGGAGGTAATAGCAATCAGCCCCAGCATTTT.

The CDR3 reads CAGVDSSGNTIYF. Written as DNA, the CDR3 is TGTGCCGGGGTTGACAGCTCTGGAAACACCATATATTTT. This sequence joins TRBV28 and TRBJ1-3, with a tentative D call TRBD1 (5 bases). V lost 11 bases and J lost 0, with 11 bases in between. The length of the CDR3 is 13 residues. Germline-derived CDR1 and CDR2 are MDHEN and SYDVKM.

CDR3: CASRTAMDGYTF. CDR3 nucleotide sequence: TGTGCCAGCCGGACAGCGATGGACGGCTACACCTTC. The chain carries TRBV28 and TRBJ1-2; possible D gene TRBD1, 6 bases. The CDR3 is 12 residues long. The germline V and J ends were trimmed by 8 bases and 8 bases, with 15 bases remaining between them. In germline, CDR1 is MDHEN, CDR2 SYDVKM.

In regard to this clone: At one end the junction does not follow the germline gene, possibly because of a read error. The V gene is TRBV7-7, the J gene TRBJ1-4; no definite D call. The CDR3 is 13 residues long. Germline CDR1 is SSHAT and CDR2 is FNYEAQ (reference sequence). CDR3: CASSARRGEKLFF. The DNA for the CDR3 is TGTGCTAGCAGCGCCCGGCGAGGGGAAAAACTGTTTTTT. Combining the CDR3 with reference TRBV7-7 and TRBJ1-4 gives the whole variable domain GAGVSQSPRYKVTKRGQDVTLRCDPISSHATLYWYQQALGQGPEFLTYFNYEAQPDKSGLPSDRFSAERPEGSISTLTIQRTEQRDSAMYRCASSARRGEKLFFGSGTQLSVL.

CDR3 sequence reads: CASSQTGQGAYTF. The CDR3 DNA follows: TGTGCCAGCAGCCAGACCGGACAGGGGGCATACACCTTC. This chain links TRBV4-2 with TRBJ1-2; TRBD1 matches at 11 bases. V lost 3 bases to trimming and J lost 11 bases; unmatched junction nucleotides: 5. Germline V gene sequence: CDR1 LGHNA, CDR2 YNFKEQ. The CDR3 has 13 residues.